These T cell receptor beta chains were read from a single sample in a study of blood T cell repertoires in COVID-19. Only in-frame clones appear in the TCRdb table, and some are missing; sequencing was by immunoSEQ multiplex PCR. The sample lists 200,000 to 300,000 clones, more than 75% occurring once. The sample was PBMCs or T cells enriched from blood (not recorded which). These receptors were obtained from a woman under 30 who had recovered from COVID-19. Both conserved end residues are trimmed from each CDR3.

>TRBV19
ASSIAGEQY
>TRBV4-3
ASSQDGAGDNEQF
>TRBV4-3
ASSHADRGQRYNIGELF
>TRBV11-2
ASSLVGQGFYEQY
>TRBV20-1
SAWTGAQAF
>TRBV6-5
ASSSEQGAREGYT
>TRBV6-6
ASSLTSGQETQY
>TRBV27
ASSLGQGLAKNIQY
>TRBV5-1
ASSSGLAGGDEQY
>TRBV28
ASSLWGGEGAGELF
>TRBV28
ASSAGTGFYGYT
>TRBV11-3
ASAQGARETQY
>TRBV3-1/TRBV3-2
ASSQERAGHNTGELF
>TRBV10-1
ASSHDRSGWKVSFQPQH
>TRBV11-2
ASSLEGDRDQPQH
>TRBV4-1
ASSQVLGGNTEAF
>TRBV29-1
SVEGGPYEQY
>TRBV27
ASSSWTSGRFNEQF
>TRBV10-1
ASSETRNTGELF
>TRBV27
ASSSLLAGTGTQY
>TRBV15
ATTSGGAREQY
>TRBV15
ATSRARTENQPQH
>TRBV7-2
ASSPGGGLGEQY
>TRBV4-3
ASSQDFPMNTEAF
>TRBV4-2
ASSQGLEGNEQF
>TRBV19
ASSMGTGSAQY
>TRBV15
ATSRDGLAGGTSYEQY
>TRBV18
ASSPRENNQPQH
>TRBV6-5
ASSYGQLLGYGYT
>TRBV12-3/TRBV12-4
ASNSDRGYGYT
>TRBV2
ASSQTGGSDYGYT
>TRBV7-3
ASSSVYNSPLH
>TRBV11-2
ASSSDRGLPTDTQY
>TRBV3-1/TRBV3-2
ASSQEGGFRVGANVLT
>TRBV11-2
ASSLRPLGLAGERNEQF
>TRBV6-5
ASRHTRDIDYGYT
>TRBV3-1/TRBV3-2
ASSQGIIAGGFTDTQY